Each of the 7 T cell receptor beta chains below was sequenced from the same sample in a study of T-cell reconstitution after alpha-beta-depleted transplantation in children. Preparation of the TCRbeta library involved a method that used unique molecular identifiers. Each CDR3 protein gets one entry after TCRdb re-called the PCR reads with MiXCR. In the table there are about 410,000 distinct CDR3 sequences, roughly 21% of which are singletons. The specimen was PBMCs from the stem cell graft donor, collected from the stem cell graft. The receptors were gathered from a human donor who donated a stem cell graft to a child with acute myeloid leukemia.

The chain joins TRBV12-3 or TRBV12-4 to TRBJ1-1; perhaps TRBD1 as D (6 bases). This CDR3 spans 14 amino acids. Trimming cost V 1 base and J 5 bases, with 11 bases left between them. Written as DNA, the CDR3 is TGTGCCAGCAGTTTAGTTCAGGGGAGGACTGAAGCTTTCTTT. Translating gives CASSLVQGRTEAFF.

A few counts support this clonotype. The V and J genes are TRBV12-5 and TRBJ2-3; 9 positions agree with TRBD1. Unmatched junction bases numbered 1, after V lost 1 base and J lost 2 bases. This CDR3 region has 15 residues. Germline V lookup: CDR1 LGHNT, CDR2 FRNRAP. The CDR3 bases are TGTGCTAGTGGTTTGGGGGACAGGGCCACAGATACGCAGTATTTT. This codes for CASGLGDRATDTQYF.

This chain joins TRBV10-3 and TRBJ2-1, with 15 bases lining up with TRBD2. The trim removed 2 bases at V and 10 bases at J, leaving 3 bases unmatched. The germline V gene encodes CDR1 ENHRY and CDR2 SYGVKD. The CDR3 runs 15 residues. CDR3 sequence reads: CAISEGTSGRHEQFF. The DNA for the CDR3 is TGTGCCATCAGTGAGGGGACTAGCGGGAGGCACGAGCAGTTCTTC.

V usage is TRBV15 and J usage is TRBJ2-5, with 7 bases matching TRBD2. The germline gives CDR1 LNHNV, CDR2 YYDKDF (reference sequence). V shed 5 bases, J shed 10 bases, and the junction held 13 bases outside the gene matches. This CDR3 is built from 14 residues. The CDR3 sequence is CATSSPPGLLIQYF. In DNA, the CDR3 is TGTGCCACCAGCTCTCCTCCGGGACTACTAATCCAGTACTTC.

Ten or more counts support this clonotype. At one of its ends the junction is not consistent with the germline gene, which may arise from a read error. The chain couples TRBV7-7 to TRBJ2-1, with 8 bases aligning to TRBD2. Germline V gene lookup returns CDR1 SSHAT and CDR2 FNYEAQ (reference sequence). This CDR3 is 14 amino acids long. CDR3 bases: TGTGCTAGCAGCTACGGGACTAGAGACAATGAGCAGTTCTTC. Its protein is CASSYGTRDNEQFF.

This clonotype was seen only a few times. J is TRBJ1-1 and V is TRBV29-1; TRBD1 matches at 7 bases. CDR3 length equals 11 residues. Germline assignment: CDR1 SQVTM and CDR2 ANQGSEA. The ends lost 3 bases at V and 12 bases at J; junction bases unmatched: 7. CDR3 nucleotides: TGCAGCGTTGAGTGGGGACAGAAGACTTTCTTT. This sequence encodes CSVEWGQKTFF.

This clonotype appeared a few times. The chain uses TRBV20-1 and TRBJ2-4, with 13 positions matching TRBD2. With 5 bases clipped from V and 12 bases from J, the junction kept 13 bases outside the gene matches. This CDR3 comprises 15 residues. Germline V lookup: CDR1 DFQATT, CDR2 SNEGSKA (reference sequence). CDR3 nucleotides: TGCAGTGCTTCCCGGACTAGCGGGAGATTAGGGTCTCAGTACTTC. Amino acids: CSASRTSGRLGSQYF.